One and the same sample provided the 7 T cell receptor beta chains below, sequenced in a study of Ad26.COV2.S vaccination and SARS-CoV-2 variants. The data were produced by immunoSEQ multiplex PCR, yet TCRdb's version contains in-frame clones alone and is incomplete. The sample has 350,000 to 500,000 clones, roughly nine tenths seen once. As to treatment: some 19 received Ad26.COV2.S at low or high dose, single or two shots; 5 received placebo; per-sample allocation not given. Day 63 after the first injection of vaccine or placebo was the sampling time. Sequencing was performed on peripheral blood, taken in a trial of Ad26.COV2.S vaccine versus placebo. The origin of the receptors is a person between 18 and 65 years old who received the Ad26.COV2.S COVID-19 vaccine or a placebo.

The CDR3 region is CASRKGGTDTQYF. The CDR3 coding sequence is TGTGCCAGCAGGAAGGGGGGCACAGATACGCAGTATTTT. This chain connects TRBV6-5 to TRBJ2-3; D is perhaps TRBD1 (6 bases). The CDR3 is made up of 13 amino acids. Trimming left V 6 bases short and J 1 base short, with 8 bases between. Per the germline V gene, CDR1 is MNHEY and CDR2 is SVGAGI.

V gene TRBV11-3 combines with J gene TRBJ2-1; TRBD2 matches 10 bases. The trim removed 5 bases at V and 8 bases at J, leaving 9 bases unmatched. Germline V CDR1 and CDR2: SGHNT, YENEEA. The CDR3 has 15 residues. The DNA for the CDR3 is TGTGCCAGCAGCCAGGGGGTAGCGGGAGGCTATGAGCAGTTCTTC. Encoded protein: CASSQGVAGGYEQFF. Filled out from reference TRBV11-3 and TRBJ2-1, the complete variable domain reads EAGVVQSPRYKIIEKKQPVAFWCNPISGHNTLYWYLQNLGQGPELLIRYENEEAVDDSQLPKDRFSAERLKGVDSTLKIQPAELGDSAVYLCASSQGVAGGYEQFFGPGTRLTVL.

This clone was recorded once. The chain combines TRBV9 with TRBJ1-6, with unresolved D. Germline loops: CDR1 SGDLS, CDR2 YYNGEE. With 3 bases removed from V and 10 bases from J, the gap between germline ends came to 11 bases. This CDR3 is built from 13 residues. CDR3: CASSAPGFSPLHF. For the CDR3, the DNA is TGTGCCAGCAGCGCCCCGGGGTTCTCACCCCTCCACTTT.

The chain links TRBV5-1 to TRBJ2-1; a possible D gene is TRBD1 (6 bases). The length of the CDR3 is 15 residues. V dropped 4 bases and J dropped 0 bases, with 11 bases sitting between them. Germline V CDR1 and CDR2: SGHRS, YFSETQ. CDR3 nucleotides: TGCGCCAGCAGCCGGACAGCCATCTCCTACAATGAGCAGTTCTTC. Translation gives CASSRTAISYNEQFF. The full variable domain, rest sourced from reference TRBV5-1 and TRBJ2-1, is KAGVTQTPRYLIKTRGQQVTLSCSPISGHRSVSWYQQTPGQGLQFLFEYFSETQRNKGNFPGRFSGRQFSNSRSEMNVSTLELGDSALYLCASSRTAISYNEQFFGPGTRLTVL.

CDR3 nucleotide sequence: TGCGCCAGCAGGAACACCGCGGGGGTCGATGAGCAGTTCTTC. Translation: CASRNTAGVDEQFF. The gene calls are TRBV5-1 and TRBJ2-1, with 7 positions matching TRBD2. CDR3 size: 14 residues. In germline, CDR1 is SGHRS, CDR2 YFSETQ. V trimming: 5 bases; J trimming: 8 bases; junction bases outside the gene matches: 10.

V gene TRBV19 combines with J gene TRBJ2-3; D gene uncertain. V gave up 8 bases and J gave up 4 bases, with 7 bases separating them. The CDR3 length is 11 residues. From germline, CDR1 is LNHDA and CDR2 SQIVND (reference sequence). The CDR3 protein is CASEKADTQYF. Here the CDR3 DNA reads TGTGCCAGTGAAAAGGCAGATACGCAGTATTTT.

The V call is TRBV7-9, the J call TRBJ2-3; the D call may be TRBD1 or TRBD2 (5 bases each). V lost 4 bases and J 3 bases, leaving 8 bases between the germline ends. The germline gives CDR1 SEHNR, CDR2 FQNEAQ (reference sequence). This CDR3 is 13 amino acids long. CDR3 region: CASSSGPTDTQYF. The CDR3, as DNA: TGTGCCAGCAGCTCGGGACCGACAGATACGCAGTATTTT.